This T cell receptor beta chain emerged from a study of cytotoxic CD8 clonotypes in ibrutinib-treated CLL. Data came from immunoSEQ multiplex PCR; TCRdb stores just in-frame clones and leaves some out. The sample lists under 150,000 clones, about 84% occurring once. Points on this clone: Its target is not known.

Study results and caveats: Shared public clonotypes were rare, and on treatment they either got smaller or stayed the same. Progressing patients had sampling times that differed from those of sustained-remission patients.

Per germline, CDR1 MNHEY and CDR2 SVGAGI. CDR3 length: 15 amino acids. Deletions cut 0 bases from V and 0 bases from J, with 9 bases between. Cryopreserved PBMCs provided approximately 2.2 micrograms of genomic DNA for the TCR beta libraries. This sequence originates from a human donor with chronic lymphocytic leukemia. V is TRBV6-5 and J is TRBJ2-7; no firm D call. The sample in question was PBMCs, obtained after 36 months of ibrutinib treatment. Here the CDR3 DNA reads TGTGCCAGCAGTTACTCGATCTTCGGCTCCTACGAGCAGTACTTC. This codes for CASSYSIFGSYEQYF.